This T cell receptor beta chain is from a study of beta chain features in type 1 diabetes. Isolated RNA was reverse transcribed in full, so expressed TCRB transcripts were sequenced. Sequencing used immunoSEQ multiplex PCR; TCRdb keeps in-frame clones, though not all of them. The table lists about 110,000 clones, 40% of them singletons. Each of the sorted populations had a purity greater than 98%. This clone was observed a handful of times. The sequence was obtained from a woman aged 18 to 35 in good health. The sequenced sample was stem cell memory CD4+ T cells from blood.

CDR3 in amino acids: CASSLRLAGGPDYEQYF. In nucleotides, the CDR3 is TGTGCCAGCAGTTTACGCCTAGCGGGAGGCCCAGATTACGAGCAGTACTTC. The chain joins TRBV27 to TRBJ2-7, with 11 bases matching TRBD2. This CDR3 is 17 amino acids long. V trimming: 2 bases; J trimming: 4 bases; junction bases outside the gene matches: 10. The V gene's germline CDR1 is MNHEY and CDR2 SMNVEV (reference sequence).